This record looks at one T cell receptor beta chain sequence and its context. Its antigen is unknown. The entry originates in a study of vaccination effects on CD4 cells after COVID-19. Pools of viral peptides were used by the ViraFEST assay to expand antigen-specific CD4+ T cells ahead of sequencing. Between days 9 and 10 of culture, CD4+ T cells were separated out. Vaccine recipients lacked prior SARS-CoV-2 infection and had negative nucleocapsid antibodies. V was clipped by 6 bases and J by 2 bases, with 9 bases between them. The CDR3 length is 13 residues. CDR1 and CDR2 (germline): MNHEY, SVGAGI. TCRdb's table, derived via immunoSEQ multiplex PCR, lists solely in-frame clones and lacks some. The table lists around 55,000 clones, roughly 70% of them singletons.

The rearrangement joins TRBV6-5 to TRBJ2-3; no definite D call. This receptor was identified in a human donor who received a COVID-19 vaccine. The specimen was CD4+ T cells from PBMCs cultured with SARS-CoV-2 spike peptides, collected before COVID-19 vaccination. CDR3 region: CASRILTTDTQYF. The CDR3 coding sequence is TGTGCCAGCAGGATCCTGACCACAGATACGCAGTATTTT.